There are a few counts of the clone carrying this T cell receptor beta chain. The antigen remains undetermined. Unique molecular identifiers were affixed to single, distinct cDNA molecules. TCRdb reanalysed the 5' RACE reads using MiXCR and keeps one entry per CDR3 protein. The repertoire holds tens of thousands of distinct CDR3 sequences, with roughly 18% as singletons. The source of the sample is a study of early T cells in non-severe SARS-CoV-2 infection. On the study more broadly: RNA in bulk from unsorted whole blood was sequenced, and chains were unpaired.

Study outcomes and limitations: The VDJdb matching leaned toward anti-spike CD8 responses and overlooked private and CD4 specificities.

The CDR3 covers 14 residues. Per the germline V gene, CDR1 is SGHAT and CDR2 is FQNNGV. Unmatched junction bases numbered 6, after V lost 4 bases and J lost 4 bases. This TCR came from an adult who was a healthcare worker with PCR-confirmed SARS-CoV-2 infection or an uninfected control (not recorded which). The chain recombines TRBV11-2 with TRBJ1-2; 7 bases map to TRBD1. The starting material was whole blood, obtained at baseline. In DNA form, the CDR3 reads TGTGCCAGCAGCTCCGACAGGGAAGGCTATGGCTACACCTTC. This translates into CASSSDREGYGYTF.